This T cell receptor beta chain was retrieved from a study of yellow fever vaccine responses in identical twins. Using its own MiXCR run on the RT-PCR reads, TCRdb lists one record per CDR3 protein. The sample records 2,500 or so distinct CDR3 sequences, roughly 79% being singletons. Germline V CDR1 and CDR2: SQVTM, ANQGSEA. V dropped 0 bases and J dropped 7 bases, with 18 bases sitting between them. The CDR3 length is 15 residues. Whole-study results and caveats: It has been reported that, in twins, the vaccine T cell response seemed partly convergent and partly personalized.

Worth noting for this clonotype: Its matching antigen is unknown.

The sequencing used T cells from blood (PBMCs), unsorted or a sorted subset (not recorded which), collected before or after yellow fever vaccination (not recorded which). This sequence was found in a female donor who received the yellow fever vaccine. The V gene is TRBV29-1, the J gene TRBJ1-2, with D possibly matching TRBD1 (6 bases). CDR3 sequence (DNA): TGCAGCGTTGAAGATCAGTGGGGGGCAAGGAGTGGCTACACCTTC. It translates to CSVEDQWGARSGYTF.